The sample holds a few counts of the clone carrying this T cell receptor beta chain. The V end lost 0 bases, the J end lost 0 bases, and 9 bases lay between the germline ends. Germline V gene sequence: CDR1 SEHNR, CDR2 FQNEAQ (reference sequence). The CDR3 covers 16 residues. Enrollment of patients from Seattle took place during active infection, with longitudinal follow-up. The sample comes from a study of blood T cell repertoires in COVID-19. Methods used by the authors: Amplification with reference gene primers provided the estimates of nucleated cell counts. Data came from immunoSEQ multiplex PCR; TCRdb stores just in-frame clones and leaves some out. The DNA was the basis for D and trimming; V, J and clone size are from that table. Altogether 9,500 to 15,000 clones are present, 72% being singletons, with the ten largest covering roughly a tenth.

The chain is built from TRBV7-9 and TRBJ1-3; tentative D call: TRBD1 (5 bases). The sequencing input was peripheral blood. This clonotype was sampled from a man aged 55 to 69 with COVID-19, enrolled during active disease. As DNA, the CDR3 is TGTGCCAGCAGCTTAGCGGTCAGGGTCTCTGGAAACACCATATATTTT. This codes for CASSLAVRVSGNTIYF.